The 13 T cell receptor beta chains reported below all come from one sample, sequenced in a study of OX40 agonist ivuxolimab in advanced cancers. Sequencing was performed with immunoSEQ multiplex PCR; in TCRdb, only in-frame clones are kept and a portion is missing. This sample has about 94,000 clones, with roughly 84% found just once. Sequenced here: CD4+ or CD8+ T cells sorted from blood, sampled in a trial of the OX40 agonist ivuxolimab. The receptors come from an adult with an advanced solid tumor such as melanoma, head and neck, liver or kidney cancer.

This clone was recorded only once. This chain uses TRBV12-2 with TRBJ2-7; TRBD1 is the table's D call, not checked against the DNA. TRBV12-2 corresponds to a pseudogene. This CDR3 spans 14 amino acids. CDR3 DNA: TGTGCAAGTCGCTTACTCCCAACAGCCTACGAGCAGTACTTC. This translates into CASRLLPTAYEQYF.

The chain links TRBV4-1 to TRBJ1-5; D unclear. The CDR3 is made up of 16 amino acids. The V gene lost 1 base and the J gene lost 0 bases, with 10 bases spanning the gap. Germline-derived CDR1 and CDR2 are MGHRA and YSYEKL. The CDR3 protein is CASSQGSVYSNQPQHF. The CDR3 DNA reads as TGCGCCAGCAGCCAAGGTTCGGTTTATAGCAATCAGCCCCAGCATTTT.

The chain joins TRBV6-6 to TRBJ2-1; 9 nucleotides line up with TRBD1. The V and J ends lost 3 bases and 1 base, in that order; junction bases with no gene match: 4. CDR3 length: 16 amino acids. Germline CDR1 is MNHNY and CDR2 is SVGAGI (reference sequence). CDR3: CASSYQGQGSYNEQFF. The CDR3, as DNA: TGTGCCAGCAGTTATCAGGGACAGGGTTCCTACAATGAGCAGTTCTTC.

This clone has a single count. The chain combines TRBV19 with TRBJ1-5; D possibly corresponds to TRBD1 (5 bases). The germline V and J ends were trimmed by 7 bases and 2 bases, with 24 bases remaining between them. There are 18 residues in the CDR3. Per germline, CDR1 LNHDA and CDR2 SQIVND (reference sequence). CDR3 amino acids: CASIQRGARPAGNQPQHF. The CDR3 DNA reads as TGTGCCAGTATCCAACGTGGGGCCAGGCCCGCGGGCAATCAGCCCCAGCATTTT.

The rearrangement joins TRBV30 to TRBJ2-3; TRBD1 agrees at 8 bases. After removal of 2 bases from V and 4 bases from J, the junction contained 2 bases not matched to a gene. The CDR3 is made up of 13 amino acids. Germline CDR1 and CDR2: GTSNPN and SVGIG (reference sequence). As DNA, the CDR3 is TGTGCCTGGAGTACAGGGGGGCCAGATACGCAGTATTTT. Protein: CAWSTGGPDTQYF.

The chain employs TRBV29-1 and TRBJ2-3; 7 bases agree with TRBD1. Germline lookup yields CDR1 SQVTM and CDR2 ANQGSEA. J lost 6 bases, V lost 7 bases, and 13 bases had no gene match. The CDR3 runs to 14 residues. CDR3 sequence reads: CSAPTGSGRDTQYF. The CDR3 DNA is TGCAGCGCTCCGACAGGGAGTGGGCGGGATACGCAGTATTTT.

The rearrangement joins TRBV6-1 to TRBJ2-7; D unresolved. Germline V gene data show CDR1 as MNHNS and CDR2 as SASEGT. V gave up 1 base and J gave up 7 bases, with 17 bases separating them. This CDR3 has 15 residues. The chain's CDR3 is CASSEDGRPSLEQYF. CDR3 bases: TGTGCCAGCAGTGAAGATGGCAGGCCCAGTTTGGAGCAGTACTTC.

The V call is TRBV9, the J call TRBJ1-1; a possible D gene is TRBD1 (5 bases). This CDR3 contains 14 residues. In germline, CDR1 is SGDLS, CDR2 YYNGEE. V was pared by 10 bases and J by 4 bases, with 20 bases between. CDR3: CARPLRGGGTEAFF. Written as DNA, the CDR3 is TGTGCCCGGCCCCTCCGGGGCGGCGGCACTGAAGCTTTCTTT. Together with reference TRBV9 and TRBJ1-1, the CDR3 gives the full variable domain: DSGVTQTPKHLITATGQRVTLRCSPRSGDLSVYWYQQSLDQGLQFLIQYYNGEERAKGNILERFSAQQFPDLHSELNLSSLELGDSALYFCARPLRGGGTEAFFGQGTRLTVV.

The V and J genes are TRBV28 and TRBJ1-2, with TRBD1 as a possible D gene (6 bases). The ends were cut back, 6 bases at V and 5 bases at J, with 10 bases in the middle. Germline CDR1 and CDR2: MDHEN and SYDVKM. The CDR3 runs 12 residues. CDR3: CASRTGLYGYTF. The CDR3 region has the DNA TGTGCCAGCAGAACAGGGTTGTATGGCTACACCTTC.

The CDR3 loop reads CASRERLAGGYEQYF. DNA of the CDR3: TGTGCCAGCAGGGAACGACTAGCGGGGGGTTACGAGCAGTACTTC. This chain uses TRBV6-1 with TRBJ2-5, with TRBD2 identical over 13 bases. The DNA end is a closer match to TRBJ2-7, so the J assignment may be wrong. Germline CDR1 MNHNS, CDR2 SASEGT. There are 15 residues in the CDR3.

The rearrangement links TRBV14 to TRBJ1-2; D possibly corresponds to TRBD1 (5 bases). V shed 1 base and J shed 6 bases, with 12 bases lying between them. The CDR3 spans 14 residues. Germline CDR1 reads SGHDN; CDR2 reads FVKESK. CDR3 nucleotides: TGTGCCAGCAGCCAAGGGGACCTCTGGGATGGCTACACCTTC. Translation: CASSQGDLWDGYTF.

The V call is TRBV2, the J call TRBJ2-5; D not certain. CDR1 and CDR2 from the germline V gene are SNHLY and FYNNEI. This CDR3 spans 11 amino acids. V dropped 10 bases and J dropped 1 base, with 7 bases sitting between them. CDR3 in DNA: TGTGCCACCTCCTTCCAAGAGACCCAGTACTTC. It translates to CATSFQETQYF.

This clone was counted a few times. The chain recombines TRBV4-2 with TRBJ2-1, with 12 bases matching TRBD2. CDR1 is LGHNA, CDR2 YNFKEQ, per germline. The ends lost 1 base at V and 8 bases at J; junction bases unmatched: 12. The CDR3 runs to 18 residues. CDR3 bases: TGTGCCAGCAGCCAAGCCGAACTAGCGGGGGGCTCATTGCATGAGCAGTTCTTC. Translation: CASSQAELAGGSLHEQFF.